Listed here are 7 T cell receptor beta chains from one sample, sequenced in a study of blood T cell repertoires in COVID-19. Measured with immunoSEQ multiplex PCR; TCRdb has only the in-frame clones, and not every one. This table has a few hundred thousand clones, about 89% appearing once. Sequences were obtained from peripheral blood. These receptors originate from a man in his thirties or forties with acute or convalescent COVID-19.

V is TRBV5-8 and J is TRBJ1-3; D gene uncertain. The CDR3 runs to 15 residues. CDR1 is SGHTS and CDR2 is YDEGEE in the germline V gene. The V and J ends lost 0 bases and 2 bases respectively, with 9 bases between them. CDR3 loop: CASSLAGEAGNTIYF. CDR3 nucleotides: TGTGCCAGCAGCTTGGCGGGTGAGGCTGGAAACACCATATATTTT.

The rearrangement links TRBV6-4 to TRBJ2-1; 10 positions match TRBD2. J lost 9 bases, V lost 2 bases, and 4 bases had no gene match. The CDR3 has 14 residues. The germline V gene encodes CDR1 MRHNA and CDR2 SNTAGT. Here the CDR3 reads CASSDERGGSEQFF. The CDR3 nucleotides read TGTGCCAGCAGTGACGAGCGGGGGGGCTCTGAGCAGTTCTTC.

This chain uses TRBV19 with TRBJ2-6, with 9 nucleotides matching TRBD1. Germline CDR1 reads LNHDA; CDR2 reads SQIVND (reference sequence). The CDR3 is 19 amino acids. The V and J ends lost 3 bases and 0 bases, in that order; junction bases with no gene match: 9. The CDR3 loop is CASSIGGQGDFSGANVLTF. The DNA for the CDR3 is TGTGCCAGTAGTATTGGGGGACAGGGCGACTTCTCTGGGGCCAACGTCCTGACTTTC.

The chain employs TRBV29-1 and TRBJ2-2, with TRBD1 as a possible D gene (5 bases). Trimming removed 0 bases at V and 2 bases at J, with 16 bases between. Germline CDR1 and CDR2: SQVTM and ANQGSEA. The CDR3 is 17 residues long. This CDR3 is CSVEDRSWQGNTGELFF. The CDR3 region has the DNA TGCAGCGTTGAAGATCGGAGTTGGCAGGGAAACACCGGGGAGCTGTTTTTT.

CDR3 residues: CASTREVNTEAFF. The DNA for the CDR3 is TGTGCCAGTACGAGGGAGGTGAACACTGAAGCTTTCTTT. J is TRBJ1-1 and V is TRBV2, with unresolved D. The germline V gene has CDR1 SNHLY and CDR2 FYNNEI. Trimming shortened V by 9 bases and J by 0 bases, and 11 bases separated the two germline ends. The CDR3 covers 13 residues.

The chain is built from TRBV2 and TRBJ2-1; 7 positions agree with TRBD2. The CDR3 extends over 19 amino acids. Trimming at V came to 6 bases and at J to 0 bases, leaving 17 bases not matched to a gene. CDR1 is SNHLY and CDR2 is FYNNEI in the germline V gene. The CDR3 DNA is TGTGCCAGCAGGGGGCGCGGTAGCGGGCCTGCTAGCTCCTACAATGAGCAGTTCTTC. Translation: CASRGRGSGPASSYNEQFF.

This chain uses TRBV7-9 with TRBJ1-6; the D is unclear. Germline lookup yields CDR1 SEHNR and CDR2 FQNEAQ (reference sequence). The CDR3 spans 14 residues. Trimming stripped 3 bases from V and 5 bases from J, with 8 bases between. The CDR3 is CASSFYNDNSPLHF. The CDR3 DNA is TGTGCCAGCAGCTTTTACAATGATAATTCACCCCTCCACTTT. Full variable domain (outside the CDR3, taken from reference TRBV7-9 and TRBJ1-6): DTGVSQNPRHKITKRGQNVTFRCDPISEHNRLYWYRQTLGQGPEFLTYFQNEAQLEKSRLLSDRFSAERPKGSFSTLEIQRTEQGDSAMYLCASSFYNDNSPLHFGNGTRLTVT.